This T cell receptor (beta chain) originates from a study of cytomegalovirus exposure and HLA in healthy donors. In germline, CDR1 is SGHVS, CDR2 FNYEAQ. The CDR3 contains 15 residues. The ends lost 5 bases at V and 6 bases at J; junction bases unmatched: 9. Healthy people donating bone marrow made up the donors. About this clone: What it binds is unknown.

The study's findings and limits: According to a later analysis, most TCR beta chains associated with CMV appeared HLA-restricted. Cytomegalovirus-associated status was assigned to 150 or so TCR beta chains.

PCR was performed using 60 Vbeta and 13 Jbeta primers. TCRdb's table, derived via immunoSEQ multiplex PCR, lists solely in-frame clones and lacks some. The table shows approximately 150,000 clones, with about 80% occurring only once. Sequences were obtained from PBMCs. The chain is built from TRBV7-6 and TRBJ1-5, with 8 bases identical to TRBD1. This TCR was recovered from a woman aged 60-75 years in good health and CMV-seropositive. The CDR3 here is CASSRGQGAGQPQHF. CDR3 sequence (DNA): TGTGCCAGCAGCCGAGGACAGGGCGCGGGTCAGCCCCAGCATTTT.